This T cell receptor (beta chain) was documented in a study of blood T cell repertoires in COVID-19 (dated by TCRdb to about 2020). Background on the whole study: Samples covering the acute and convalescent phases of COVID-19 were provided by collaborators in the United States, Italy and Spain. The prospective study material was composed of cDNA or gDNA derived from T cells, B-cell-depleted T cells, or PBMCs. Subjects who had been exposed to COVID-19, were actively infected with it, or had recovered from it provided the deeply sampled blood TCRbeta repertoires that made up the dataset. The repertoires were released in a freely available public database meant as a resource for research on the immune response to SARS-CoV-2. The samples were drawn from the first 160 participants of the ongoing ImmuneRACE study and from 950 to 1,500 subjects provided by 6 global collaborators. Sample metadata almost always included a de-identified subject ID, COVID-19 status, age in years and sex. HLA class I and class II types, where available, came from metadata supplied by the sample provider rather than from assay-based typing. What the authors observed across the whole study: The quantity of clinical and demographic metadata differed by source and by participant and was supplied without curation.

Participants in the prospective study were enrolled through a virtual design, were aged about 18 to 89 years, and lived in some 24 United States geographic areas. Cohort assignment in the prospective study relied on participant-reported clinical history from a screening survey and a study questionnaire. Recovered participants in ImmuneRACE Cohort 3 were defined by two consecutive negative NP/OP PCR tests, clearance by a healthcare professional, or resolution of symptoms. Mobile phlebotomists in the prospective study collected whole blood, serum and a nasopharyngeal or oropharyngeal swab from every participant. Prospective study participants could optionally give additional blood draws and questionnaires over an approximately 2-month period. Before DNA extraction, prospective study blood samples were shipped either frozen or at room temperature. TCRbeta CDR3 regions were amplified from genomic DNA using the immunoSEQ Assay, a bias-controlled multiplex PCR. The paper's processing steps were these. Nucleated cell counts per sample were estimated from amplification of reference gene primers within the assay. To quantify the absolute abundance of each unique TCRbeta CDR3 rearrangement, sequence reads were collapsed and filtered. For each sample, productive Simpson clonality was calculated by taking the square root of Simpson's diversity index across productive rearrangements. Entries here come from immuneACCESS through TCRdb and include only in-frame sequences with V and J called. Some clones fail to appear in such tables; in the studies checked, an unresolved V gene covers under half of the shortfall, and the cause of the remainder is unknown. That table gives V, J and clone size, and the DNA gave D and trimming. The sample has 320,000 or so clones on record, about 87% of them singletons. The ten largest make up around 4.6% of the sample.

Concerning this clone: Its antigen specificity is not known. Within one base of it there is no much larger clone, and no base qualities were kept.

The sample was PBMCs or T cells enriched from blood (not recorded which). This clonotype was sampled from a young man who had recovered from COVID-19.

The DNA sequence reads TGTGCCACCAGCGCCCGGACAGGGCTACAAGAGACCCAGTACTTC. This yields the protein CATSARTGLQETQYF. Here the chain combines TRBV15 and TRBJ2-5; the junction holds 8 bases that match TRBD1. Unmatched junction bases come to 7, with V trimmed by 5 bases and J by 2 bases. From the cysteine through the phenylalanine, the CDR3 covers 15 amino acids. Only the CDR3 part of the read is kept: 45 bases, read in frame from the first base. The germline V gene (reference sequence) yields LNHNV for CDR1 and YYDKDF for CDR2.